This T cell receptor beta chain was retrieved from a study of T cell responses to AZD1222 COVID-19 vaccine. The method was immunoSEQ multiplex PCR; TCRdb's version includes in-frame clones alone and lacks a portion of them. The data show about 200,000 clones, approximately 93% seen once. Looked up from germline, CDR1 is SEHNR and CDR2 is FQNEAQ (reference sequence). The CDR3 has 15 residues. The V end was cut by 1 base, the J end by 7 bases, with 14 bases between. This chain links TRBV7-9 with TRBJ1-5, with D possibly being TRBD1 (6 bases). This clonotype was obtained from an adult who received the AZD1222 COVID-19 vaccine. The sample was peripheral blood, taken 28 days after the second AZD1222 dose. In nucleotides, the CDR3 is TGTGCCAGCAGCTTAGACTCTACAGGGAACCAGCCCCAGCATTTT. This gives the protein CASSLDSTGNQPQHF.